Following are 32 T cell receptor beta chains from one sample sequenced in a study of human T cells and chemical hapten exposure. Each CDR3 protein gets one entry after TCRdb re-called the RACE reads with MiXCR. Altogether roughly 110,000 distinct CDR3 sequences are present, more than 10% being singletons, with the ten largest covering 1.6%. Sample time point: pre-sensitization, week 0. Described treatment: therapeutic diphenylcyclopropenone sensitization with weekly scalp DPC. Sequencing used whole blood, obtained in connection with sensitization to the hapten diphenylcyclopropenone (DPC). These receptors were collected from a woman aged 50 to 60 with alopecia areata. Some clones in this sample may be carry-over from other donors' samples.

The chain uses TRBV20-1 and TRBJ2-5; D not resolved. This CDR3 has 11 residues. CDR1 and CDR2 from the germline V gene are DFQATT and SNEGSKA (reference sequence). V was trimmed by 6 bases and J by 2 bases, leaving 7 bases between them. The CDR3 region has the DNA TGCAGTGCCGAGCCGCAAGAGACCCAGTACTTC. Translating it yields CSAEPQETQYF.

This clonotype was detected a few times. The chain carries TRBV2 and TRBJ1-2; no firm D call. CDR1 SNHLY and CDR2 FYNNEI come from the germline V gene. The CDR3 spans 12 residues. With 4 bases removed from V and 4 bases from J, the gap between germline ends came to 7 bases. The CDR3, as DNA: TGTGCCAGCAGTGGAGAAAGCTATGGCTACACCTTC. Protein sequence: CASSGESYGYTF.

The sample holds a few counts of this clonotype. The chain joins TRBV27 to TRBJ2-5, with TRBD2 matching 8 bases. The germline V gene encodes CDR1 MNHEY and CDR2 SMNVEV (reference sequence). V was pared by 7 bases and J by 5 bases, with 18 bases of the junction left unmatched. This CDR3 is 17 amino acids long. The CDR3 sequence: CASTTFFGSGDLETQYF. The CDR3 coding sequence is TGTGCCAGCACCACTTTTTTCGGTAGCGGGGACTTGGAGACCCAGTACTTC.

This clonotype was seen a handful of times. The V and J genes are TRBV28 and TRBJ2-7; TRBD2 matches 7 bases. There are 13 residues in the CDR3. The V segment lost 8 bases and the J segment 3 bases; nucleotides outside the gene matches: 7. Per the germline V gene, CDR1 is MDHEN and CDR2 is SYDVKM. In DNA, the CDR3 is TGTGCCAGCGGCGGGAGTATCATCTACGAGCAGTACTTC. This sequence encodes CASGGSIIYEQYF.

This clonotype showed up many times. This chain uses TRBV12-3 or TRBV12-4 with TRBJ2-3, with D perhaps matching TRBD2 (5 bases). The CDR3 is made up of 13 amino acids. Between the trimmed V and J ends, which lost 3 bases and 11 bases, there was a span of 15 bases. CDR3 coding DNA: TGTGCCAGCAGTTTGTTGTCGAGGGTGAAGCAGTATTTT. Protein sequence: CASSLLSRVKQYF.

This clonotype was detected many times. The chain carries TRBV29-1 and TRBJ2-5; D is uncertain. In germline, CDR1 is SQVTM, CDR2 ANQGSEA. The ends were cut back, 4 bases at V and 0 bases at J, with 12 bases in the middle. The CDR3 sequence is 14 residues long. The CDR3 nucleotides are TGCAGCGTTGGACGGAGATTATACCAAGAGACCCAGTACTTC. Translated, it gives CSVGRRLYQETQYF.

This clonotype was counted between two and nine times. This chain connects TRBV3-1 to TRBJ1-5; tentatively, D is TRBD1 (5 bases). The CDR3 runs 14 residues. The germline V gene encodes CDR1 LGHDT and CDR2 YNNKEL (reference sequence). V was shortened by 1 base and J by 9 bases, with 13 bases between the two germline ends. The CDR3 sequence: CASSQGQGLLPQHF. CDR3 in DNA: TGTGCCAGCAGCCAAGGGCAGGGCCTGTTGCCCCAGCATTTT.

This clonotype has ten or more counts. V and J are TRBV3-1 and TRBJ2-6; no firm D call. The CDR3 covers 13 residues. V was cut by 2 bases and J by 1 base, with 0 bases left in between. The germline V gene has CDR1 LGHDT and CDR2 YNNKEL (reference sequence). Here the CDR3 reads CASSQSGANVLTF. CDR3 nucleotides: TGTGCCAGCAGCCAATCTGGGGCCAACGTCCTGACTTTC. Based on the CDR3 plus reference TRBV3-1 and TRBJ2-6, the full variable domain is DTAVSQTPKYLVTQMGNDKSIKCEQNLGHDTMYWYKQDSKKFLKIMFSYNNKELIINETVPNRFSPKSPDKAHLNLHINSLELGDSAVYFCASSQSGANVLTFGAGSRLTVL.

The CDR3 region is CASGSGGYEQYF. In nucleotides, the CDR3 is TGTGCCAGCGGCAGCGGGGGCTACGAGCAGTACTTC. V is TRBV3-1 and J is TRBJ2-7; the match to TRBD2 covers 8 bases. V was clipped by 8 bases and J by 3 bases; unmatched bases: 3. Germline V gene data show CDR1 as LGHDT and CDR2 as YNNKEL (reference sequence). The CDR3 extends over 12 amino acids.

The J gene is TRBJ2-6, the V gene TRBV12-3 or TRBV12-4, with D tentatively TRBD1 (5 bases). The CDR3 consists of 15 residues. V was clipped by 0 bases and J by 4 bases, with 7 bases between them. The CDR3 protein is CASSLAGVGANVLTF. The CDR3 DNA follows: TGTGCCAGCAGTTTAGCAGGGGTCGGGGCCAACGTCCTGACTTTC.

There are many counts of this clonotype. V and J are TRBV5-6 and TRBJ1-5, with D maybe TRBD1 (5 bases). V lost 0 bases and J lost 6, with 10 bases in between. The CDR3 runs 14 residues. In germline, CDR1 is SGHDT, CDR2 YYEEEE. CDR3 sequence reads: CASSLAQGSQPQHF. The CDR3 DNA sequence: TGTGCCAGCAGCTTGGCGCAGGGCAGTCAGCCCCAGCATTTT.

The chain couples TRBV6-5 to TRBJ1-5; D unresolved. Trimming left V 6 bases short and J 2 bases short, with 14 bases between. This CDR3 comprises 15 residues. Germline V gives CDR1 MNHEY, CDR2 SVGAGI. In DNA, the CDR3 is TGTGCCAGCAGCCCCGACGGGCCAGGCAATCAGCCCCAGCATTTT. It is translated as CASSPDGPGNQPQHF.

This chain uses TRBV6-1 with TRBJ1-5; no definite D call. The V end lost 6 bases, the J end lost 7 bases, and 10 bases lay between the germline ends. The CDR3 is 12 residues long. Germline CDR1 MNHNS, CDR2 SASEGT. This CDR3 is CASRPAGQPQHF. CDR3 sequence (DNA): TGTGCCAGCAGGCCGGCGGGACAGCCCCAGCATTTT.

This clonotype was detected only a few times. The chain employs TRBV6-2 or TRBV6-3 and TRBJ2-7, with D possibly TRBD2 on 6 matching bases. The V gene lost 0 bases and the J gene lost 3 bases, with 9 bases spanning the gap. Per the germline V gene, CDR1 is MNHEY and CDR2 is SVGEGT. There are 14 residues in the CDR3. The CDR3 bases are TGTGCCAGCAGTTACTCCCAGGGAGGCTACGAGCAGTACTTC. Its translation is CASSYSQGGYEQYF.

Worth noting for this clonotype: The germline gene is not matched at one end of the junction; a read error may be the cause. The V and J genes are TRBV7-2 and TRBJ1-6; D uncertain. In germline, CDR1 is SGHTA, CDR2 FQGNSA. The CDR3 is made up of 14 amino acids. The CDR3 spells CANSLAGRNSPLHF. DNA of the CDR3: TGTGCCAACAGCTTAGCGGGAAGGAATTCACCCCTCCACTTT.

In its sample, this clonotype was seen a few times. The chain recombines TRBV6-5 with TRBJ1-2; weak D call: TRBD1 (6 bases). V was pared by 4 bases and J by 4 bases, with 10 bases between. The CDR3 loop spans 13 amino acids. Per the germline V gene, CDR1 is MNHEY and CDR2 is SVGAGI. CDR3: CASSFTGTYGYTF. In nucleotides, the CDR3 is TGTGCCAGCAGTTTTACAGGGACCTATGGCTACACCTTC.

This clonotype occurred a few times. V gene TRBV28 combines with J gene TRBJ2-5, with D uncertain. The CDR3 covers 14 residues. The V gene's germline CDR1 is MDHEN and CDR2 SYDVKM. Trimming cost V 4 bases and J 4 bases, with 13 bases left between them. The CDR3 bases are TGTGCCAGCAGTTCCCCCGGGCCCCGAGAGACCCAGTACTTC. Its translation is CASSSPGPRETQYF. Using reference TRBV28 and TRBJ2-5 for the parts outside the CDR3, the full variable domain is DVKVTQSSRYLVKRTGEKVFLECVQDMDHENMFWYRQDPGLGLRLIYFSYDVKMKEKGDIPEGYSVSREKKERFSLILESASTNQTSMYLCASSSPGPRETQYFGPGTRLLVL.

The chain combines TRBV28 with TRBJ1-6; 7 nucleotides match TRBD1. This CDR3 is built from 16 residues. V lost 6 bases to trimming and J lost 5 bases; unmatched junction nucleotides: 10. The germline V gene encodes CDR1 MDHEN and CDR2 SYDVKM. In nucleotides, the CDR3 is TGTGCCAGCAGGGGAGGACAGGCGACGAATAATTCACCCCTCCACTTT. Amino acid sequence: CASRGGQATNNSPLHF.

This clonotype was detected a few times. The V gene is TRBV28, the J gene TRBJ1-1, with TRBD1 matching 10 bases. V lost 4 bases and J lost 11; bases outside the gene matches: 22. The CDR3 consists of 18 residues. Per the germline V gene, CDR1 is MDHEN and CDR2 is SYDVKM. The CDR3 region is CASSSMGAGTGAPGDAFF. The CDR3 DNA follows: TGTGCCAGCAGTTCAATGGGGGCCGGGACAGGGGCACCTGGTGACGCTTTCTTT. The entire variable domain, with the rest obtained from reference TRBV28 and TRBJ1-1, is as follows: DVKVTQSSRYLVKRTGEKVFLECVQDMDHENMFWYRQDPGLGLRLIYFSYDVKMKEKGDIPEGYSVSREKKERFSLILESASTNQTSMYLCASSSMGAGTGAPGDAFFGQGTRLTVV.

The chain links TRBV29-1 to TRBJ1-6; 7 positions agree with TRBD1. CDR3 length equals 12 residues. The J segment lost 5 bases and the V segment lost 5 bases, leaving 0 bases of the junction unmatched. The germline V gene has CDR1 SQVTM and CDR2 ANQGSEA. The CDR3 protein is CSVRGHNSPLHF. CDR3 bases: TGCAGCGTTAGGGGGCATAATTCACCCCTCCACTTT.

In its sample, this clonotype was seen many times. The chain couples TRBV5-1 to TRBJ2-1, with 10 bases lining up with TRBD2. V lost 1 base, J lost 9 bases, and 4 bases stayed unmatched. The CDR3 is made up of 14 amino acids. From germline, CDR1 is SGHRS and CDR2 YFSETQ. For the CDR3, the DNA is TGCGCCAGCAGCTTGCGAGCGGGAGGGCCTGAGCAGTTCTTC. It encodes CASSLRAGGPEQFF.

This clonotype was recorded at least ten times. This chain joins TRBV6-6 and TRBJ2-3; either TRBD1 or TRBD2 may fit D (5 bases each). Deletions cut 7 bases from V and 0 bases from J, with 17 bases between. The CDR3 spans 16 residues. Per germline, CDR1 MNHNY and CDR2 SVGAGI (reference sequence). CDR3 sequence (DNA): TGTGCCAGCATGGGGGTAGAGGCCCCTAGCACAGATACGCAGTATTTT. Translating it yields CASMGVEAPSTDTQYF.

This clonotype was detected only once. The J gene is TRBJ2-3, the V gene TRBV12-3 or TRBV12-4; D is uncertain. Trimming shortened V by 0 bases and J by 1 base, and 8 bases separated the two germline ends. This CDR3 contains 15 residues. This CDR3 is CASSLALLRTDTQYF. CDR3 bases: TGTGCCAGCAGTTTAGCTCTTCTGCGCACAGATACGCAGTATTTT.

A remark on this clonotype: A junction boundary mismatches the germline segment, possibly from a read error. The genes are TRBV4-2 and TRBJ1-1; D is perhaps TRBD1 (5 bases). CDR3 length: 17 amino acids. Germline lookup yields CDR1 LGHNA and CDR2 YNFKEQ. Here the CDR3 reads CSSSQEMRQLISSEAFF. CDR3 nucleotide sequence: TGTTCCAGCAGCCAAGAAATGCGACAGCTAATCTCTAGTGAAGCTTTCTTT.

In nucleotides, the CDR3 is TGTGCCAGCAGTTTACTCCGGGATACGCAGTATTTT. As protein: CASSLLRDTQYF. The gene calls are TRBV28 and TRBJ2-3; no definite D call. Germline V gene lookup returns CDR1 MDHEN and CDR2 SYDVKM. V lost 2 bases, J lost 6 bases, and 6 bases lay in between. This CDR3 region has 12 residues.

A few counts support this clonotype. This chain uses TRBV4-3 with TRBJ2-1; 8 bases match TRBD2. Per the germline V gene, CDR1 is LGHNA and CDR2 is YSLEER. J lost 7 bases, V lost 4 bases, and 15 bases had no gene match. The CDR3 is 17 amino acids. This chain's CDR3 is CASSPSFGSGVGNEQFF. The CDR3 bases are TGCGCCAGCAGCCCCTCTTTTGGTAGCGGGGTGGGGAATGAGCAGTTCTTC.

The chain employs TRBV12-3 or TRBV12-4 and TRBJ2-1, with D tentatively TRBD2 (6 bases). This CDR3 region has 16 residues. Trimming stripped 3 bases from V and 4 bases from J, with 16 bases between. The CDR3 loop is CASSLMGWGTYNEQFF. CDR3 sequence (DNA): TGTGCCAGCAGTTTGATGGGATGGGGGACTTACAATGAGCAGTTCTTC.

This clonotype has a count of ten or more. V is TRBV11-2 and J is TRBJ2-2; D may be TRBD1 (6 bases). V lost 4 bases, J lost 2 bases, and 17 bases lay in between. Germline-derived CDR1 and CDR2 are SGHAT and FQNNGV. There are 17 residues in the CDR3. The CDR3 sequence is CASSSQGTTPNTGELFF. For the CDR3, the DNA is TGTGCCAGCAGCTCACAGGGAACTACCCCAAACACCGGGGAGCTGTTTTTT. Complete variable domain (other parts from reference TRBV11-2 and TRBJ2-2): EAGVAQSPRYKIIEKRQSVAFWCNPISGHATLYWYQQILGQGPKLLIQFQNNGVVDDSQLPKDRFSAERLKGVDSTLKIQPAKLEDSAVYLCASSSQGTTPNTGELFFGEGSRLTVL.

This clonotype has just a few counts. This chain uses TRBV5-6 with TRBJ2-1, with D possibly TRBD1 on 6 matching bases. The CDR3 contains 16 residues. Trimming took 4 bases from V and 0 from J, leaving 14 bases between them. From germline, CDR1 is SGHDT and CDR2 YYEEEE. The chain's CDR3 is CASSLGTRHSYNEQFF. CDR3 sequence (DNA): TGTGCCAGCAGCCTGGGGACAAGGCACTCCTACAATGAGCAGTTCTTC.

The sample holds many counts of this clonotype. The CDR3 DNA reads TGTGCCACCCTTAACCTCGACAGGGGATACGAGCAGTACTTC. Amino acid sequence: CATLNLDRGYEQYF. J is TRBJ2-7 and V is TRBV28; TRBD1 matches at 8 bases. V dropped 10 bases and J dropped 4; count of bases not matched to a gene: 12. Germline-derived CDR1 and CDR2 are MDHEN and SYDVKM. The CDR3 is 14 amino acids.

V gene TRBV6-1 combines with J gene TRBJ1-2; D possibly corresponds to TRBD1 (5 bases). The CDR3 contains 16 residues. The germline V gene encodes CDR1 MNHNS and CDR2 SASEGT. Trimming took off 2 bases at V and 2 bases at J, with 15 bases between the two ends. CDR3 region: CASSEIQGRMNYGYTF. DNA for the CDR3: TGTGCCAGCAGTGAAATCCAGGGTCGAATGAACTATGGCTACACCTTC.

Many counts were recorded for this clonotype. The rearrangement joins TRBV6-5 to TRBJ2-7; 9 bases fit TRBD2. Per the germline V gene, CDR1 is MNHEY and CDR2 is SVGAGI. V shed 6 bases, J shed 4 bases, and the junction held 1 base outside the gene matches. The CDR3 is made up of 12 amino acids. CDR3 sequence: CASRREGYEQYF. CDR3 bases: TGTGCCAGCAGGCGGGAGGGGTACGAGCAGTACTTC.